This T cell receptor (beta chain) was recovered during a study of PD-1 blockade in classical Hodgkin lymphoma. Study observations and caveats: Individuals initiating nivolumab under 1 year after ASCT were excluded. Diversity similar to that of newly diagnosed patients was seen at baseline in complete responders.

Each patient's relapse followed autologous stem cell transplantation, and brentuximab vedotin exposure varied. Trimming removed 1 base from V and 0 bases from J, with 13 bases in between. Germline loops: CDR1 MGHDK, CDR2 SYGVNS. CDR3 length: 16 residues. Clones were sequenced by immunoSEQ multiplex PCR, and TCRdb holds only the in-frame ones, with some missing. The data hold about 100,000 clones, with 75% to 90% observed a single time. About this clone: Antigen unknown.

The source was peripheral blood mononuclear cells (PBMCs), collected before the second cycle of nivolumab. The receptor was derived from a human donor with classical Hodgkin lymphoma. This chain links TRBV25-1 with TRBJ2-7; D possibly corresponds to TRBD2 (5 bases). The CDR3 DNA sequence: TGTGCCAGCAGTGAATCTGAAGCGGTGAGCTCCTACGAGCAGTACTTC. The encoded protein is CASSESEAVSSYEQYF.